Sequencing of this T cell receptor (beta chain) was carried out in a study of T cell repertoires in cytomegalovirus infection. Per germline, CDR1 MDHEN and CDR2 SYDVKM. This CDR3 has 17 amino acids. One entry per CDR3 protein, called by TCRdb with MiXCR from the reads. The sample yields about 440,000 distinct CDR3 sequences, about 33% seen once. This clonotype has a handful of counts. A junction boundary mismatches the germline segment, possibly from a read error. Sample: PBMCs. This rearrangement joins TRBV28 to TRBJ2-1; the match to TRBD2 covers 8 bases. The receptor's source is a human donor in good health (CMV status not recorded). Some clones in this sample may be carry-over from other donors' samples. DNA of the CDR3: TGTGCTAGCAGTCTCCACACGGGGGGGAGCTCCTACAATGAGCAGTTCTTC. Amino acid sequence: CASSLHTGGSSYNEQFF.